What follows is one TCR beta chain and its context. Its antigen is as yet unknown. This sample stems from a study of CD8 T cells in Susac syndrome. Regarding the study as a whole: The study admitted that it had a relatively small number of individuals in its TCR sequencing and HLA analysis.

CDR1 is SGHRS and CDR2 is YFSETQ in the germline V gene. This CDR3 region has 15 residues. Trimming cost V 4 bases and J 3 bases, with 14 bases left between them. The RNA, about 0.45 to 1 ug, was put through reverse transcription using random hexamers. From the immunoSEQ multiplex PCR reads, TCRdb called clonotypes with MiXCR, one entry per CDR3 protein. The table records around 170,000 distinct CDR3 sequences, 90% to 96% of them present only once. The chain links TRBV5-1 to TRBJ1-3, with D possibly TRBD1 on 6 matching bases. The sequence came from a human donor with Susac syndrome. The sample comprised CD4+ T cells from PBMCs. This chain's CDR3 is CASSGGGPGGNTIYF. CDR3 coding DNA: TGCGCCAGCAGCGGAGGGGGACCGGGTGGAAACACCATATATTTT.